These T cell receptor beta chains were read from a single sample in a study of T cells in localized non-small cell lung cancer. The data were produced by immunoSEQ multiplex PCR, yet TCRdb's version contains in-frame clones alone and is incomplete. The sample lists around 83,000 clones, about 78% occurring once. The sample here was PBMCs, taken before any cancer treatment. These receptor sequences come from a man aged 40 to 70 with stage II squamous cell lung carcinoma. The CDR3 runs from the conserved cysteine through the conserved F or W. The D gene is left open where the match is weak. Size tells how often a clone was seen (once, few, many) or the class of an expanded clone, and some rows leave it out.

D gene	V gene	clone size	J gene	CDR3 protein	CDR3 DNA
.	TRBV7-9	.	TRBJ2-7	CASRATTPSYEQYF	TGTGCCAGCAGAGCTACCACACCGTCCTACGAGCAGTACTTC
.	TRBV5-6	.	TRBJ2-7	CASSLKAEAGSGEQYF	TGTGCCAGCAGCTTGAAGGCAGAGGCTGGTTCGGGCGAGCAGTACTTC
TRBD2	TRBV5-4	.	TRBJ2-1	CASTTGLATYNEQFF	TGTGCCAGCACTACGGGACTAGCGACCTACAATGAGCAGTTCTTC
TRBD2	TRBV5-4	.	TRBJ2-1	CASSASLAGGPRPYNEQFF	TGTGCCAGCAGCGCCTCTCTAGCGGGAGGGCCGAGGCCCTACAATGAGCAGTTCTTC
.	TRBV5-4	few	TRBJ2-7	CASSPTAITINEQYF	TGTGCCAGCAGCCCCACAGCAATAACCATTAACGAGCAGTACTTC
.	TRBV7-2	.	TRBJ1-1	CASSLAVQLNTEAFF	TGTGCCAGCAGCTTAGCAGTACAGTTGAACACTGAAGCTTTCTTT
.	TRBV27	.	TRBJ2-4	CASSFSGTPEGKNIQYF	TGTGCCAGCAGTTTCTCCGGGACTCCCGAGGGGAAAAACATTCAGTACTTC
.	TRBV5-4	.	TRBJ2-7	CASSLAGGLVIHF	TGTGCCAGCAGCTTGGCCGGAGGCCTAGTCATCCACTTC
TRBD2	TRBV7-9	.	TRBJ2-7	CASSPTPGLDIEQYF	TGTGCCAGCAGCCCTACCCCGGGACTAGACATCGAGCAGTACTTC
TRBD2	TRBV7-8	.	TRBJ2-7	CASSERTSGEMYEQYF	TGTGCCAGCAGCGAACGAACTAGCGGGGAGATGTACGAGCAGTACTTC
TRBD1	TRBV7-9	.	TRBJ2-5	CASSFGQGALETQYF	TGTGCCAGCAGCTTCGGACAGGGGGCTTTGGAGACCCAGTACTTC
TRBD2	TRBV7-9	.	TRBJ2-4	CASSQLAGAPGGIQYF	TGTGCCAGCAGCCAACTAGCGGGGGCCCCAGGTGGCATTCAGTACTTC
.	TRBV6-1	.	TRBJ2-7	CASSLDSLRDEQYF	TGTGCCAGCAGTTTGGACAGCCTTAGGGACGAGCAGTACTTC
.	TRBV7-3	.	TRBJ2-2	CASSPVMGTGELFF	TGTGCCAGCAGCCCGGTTATGGGAACCGGGGAGCTGTTTTTT
.	TRBV10-2	.	TRBJ2-1	CASSESPGVLEQFF	TGCGCCAGCAGTGAGTCCCCAGGGGTACTTGAGCAGTTCTTC